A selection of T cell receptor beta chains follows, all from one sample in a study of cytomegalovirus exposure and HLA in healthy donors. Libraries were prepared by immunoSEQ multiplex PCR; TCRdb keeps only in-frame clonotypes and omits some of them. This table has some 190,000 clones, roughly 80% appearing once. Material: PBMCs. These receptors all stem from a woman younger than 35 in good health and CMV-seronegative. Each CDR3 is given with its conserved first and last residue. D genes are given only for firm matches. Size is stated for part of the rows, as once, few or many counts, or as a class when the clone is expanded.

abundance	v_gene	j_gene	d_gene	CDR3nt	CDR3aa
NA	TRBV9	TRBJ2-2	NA	TGTGCCAGCAGCCTCTCAGGGGAGGGCCTGGGGACCGGGGAGCTGTTTTTT	CASSLSGEGLGTGELFF
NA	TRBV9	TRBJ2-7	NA	TGTGCCAGCAGCGCAGCAGTAGGGGTCTCCTACGAGCAGTACTTC	CASSAAVGVSYEQYF
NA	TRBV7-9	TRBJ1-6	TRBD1	TGTGCCAGCAGCTCCCGACAGGGTGGGACCTATAATTCACCCCTCCACTTT	CASSSRQGGTYNSPLHF
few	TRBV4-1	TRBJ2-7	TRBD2	TGCGCCAGCAGCCAAGGGGGGACTAGCGGGGGGTTCTCCTACGAGCAGTACTTC	CASSQGGTSGGFSYEQYF
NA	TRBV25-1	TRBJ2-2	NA	TGTGCCAGCAGTCTGAAGGGGCCGAACACCGGGGAGCTGTTTTTT	CASSLKGPNTGELFF
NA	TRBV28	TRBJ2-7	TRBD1	TGTGCCAGCAGTTTATCCACGGGACAGGTTAAAACCTACGAGCAGTACTTC	CASSLSTGQVKTYEQYF
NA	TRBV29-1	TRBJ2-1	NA	TGCAGCGTTGTACGGGGGAGTTACAATGAGCAGTTCTTC	CSVVRGSYNEQFF
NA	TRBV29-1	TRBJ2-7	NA	TGCAGCGTCCCGATTGGAGGTACCGAGCAGTACTTC	CSVPIGGTEQYF
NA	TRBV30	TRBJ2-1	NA	TGTGCCTGGAGTCCGATACTAGCTTCCAATGAGCAGTTCTTC	CAWSPILASNEQFF
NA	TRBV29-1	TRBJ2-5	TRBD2	TGCAGCGTTGAAGATTCGGGGGGTGGAGGGTACTTC	CSVEDSGGGGYF
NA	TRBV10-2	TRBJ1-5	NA	TGCGCCAGCACCCCGAGACAGACCGTAAGTCCCCAGCATTTT	CASTPRQTVSPQHF
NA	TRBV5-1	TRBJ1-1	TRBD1	TGCGCCAGCAGCCTTCAGACAGGGACCCTTGAAGCTTTCTTT	CASSLQTGTLEAFF
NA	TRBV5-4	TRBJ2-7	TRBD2	TGTGCCAGCAGCTTGGGGACTAGCCGAGTCAACTACGAGCAGTACTTC	CASSLGTSRVNYEQYF
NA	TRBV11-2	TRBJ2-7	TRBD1	TGTGCCAGCAGCTTAGACCGGGACAGGGGCTACGAGCAGTACTTC	CASSLDRDRGYEQYF
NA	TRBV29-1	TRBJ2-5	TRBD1	TGCAGCGCGGGACAGCCAGAGACCCAGTACTTC	CSAGQPETQYF
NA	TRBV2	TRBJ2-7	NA	TGTGCCAGCAGTAGGGACCGGGGGACCTACGAGCAGTACTTC	CASSRDRGTYEQYF
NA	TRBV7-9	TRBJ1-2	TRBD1	TGTTCCAGCAGCTTAGGGGGCAGTCAGGGGCATGGTGGCTACACCTTC	CSSSLGGSQGHGGYTF
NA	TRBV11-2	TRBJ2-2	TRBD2	TGTGCCAGCAGCCTATGGACTAGCACGAACACCGGGGAGCTGTTTTTT	CASSLWTSTNTGELFF
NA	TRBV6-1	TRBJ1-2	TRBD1	TGTGCCAGCACCAGCGGACTGACAGGGGGCTACACCTTC	CASTSGLTGGYTF
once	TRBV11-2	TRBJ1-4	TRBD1	TGTGCCAGCAGCCCACTCGACAGGGATCGAGAAAAACTGTTTTTT	CASSPLDRDREKLFF
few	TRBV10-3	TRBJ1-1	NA	TGTGCCATCAACTTCGACGGGGTGAACACTGAAGCTTTCTTT	CAINFDGVNTEAFF
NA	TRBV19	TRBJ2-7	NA	TGTGCCAGTAGTATGAACAGGCATTCAAGCGAGCAGTACTTC	CASSMNRHSSEQYF
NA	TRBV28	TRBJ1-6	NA	TGTGCCAGCAGTCTATCTCATCGAGGCGTGGTCGTAGATAATTCACCCCTCCACTTT	CASSLSHRGVVVDNSPLHF
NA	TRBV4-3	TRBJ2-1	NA	TGCGCCAGCAGCCAAGATATGGTTATTAGCGGAGGCGACAATGAGCAGTTCTTC	CASSQDMVISGGDNEQFF
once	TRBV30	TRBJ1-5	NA	TGTGCCTGGGGGGACATCCATAGCAATCAGCCCCAGCATTTT	CAWGDIHSNQPQHF
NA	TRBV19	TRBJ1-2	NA	TGTGCCAGTAGTACGACAACTTTCGGTGGCTACACCTTC	CASSTTTFGGYTF
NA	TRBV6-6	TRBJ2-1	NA	TGTGCCAGCAGTTATTACTCTACCTCGGATGAGCAGTTCTTC	CASSYYSTSDEQFF
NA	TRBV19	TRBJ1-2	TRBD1	TGTGCCAGTATCGACCCCGGGACAGTCTATGGCTACACCTTC	CASIDPGTVYGYTF
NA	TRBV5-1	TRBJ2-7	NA	TGCGCCAGCAGTTCTAGTACAGGCCCCGAGCAGTACTTC	CASSSSTGPEQYF
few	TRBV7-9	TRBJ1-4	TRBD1	TGTGCCAGCAGCCCTCGACAGGGCGTTGAAAAACTGTTTTTT	CASSPRQGVEKLFF
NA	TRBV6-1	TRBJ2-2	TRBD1	TGTGCCAGCCAAACCGGGACAGGGGTTACCGGGGAGCTGTTTTTT	CASQTGTGVTGELFF
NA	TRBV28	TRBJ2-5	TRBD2	TGTGCCAGCAGTGACCCGGGACTAGTGTACTTC	CASSDPGLVYF
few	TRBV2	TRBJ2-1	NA	TGTGCCAGCTTTAACAGGTACAATGAGCAGTTCTTC	CASFNRYNEQFF
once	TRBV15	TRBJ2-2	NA	TGTGCCACCAGCAGAAACAGGGGAGGCGGGGAGCTGTTTTTT	CATSRNRGGGELFF
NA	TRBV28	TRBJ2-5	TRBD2	TGTGCCAGCTCCGGACTAGCGGGAGGTAGATACCAAGAGACCCAGTACTTC	CASSGLAGGRYQETQYF
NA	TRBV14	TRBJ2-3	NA	TGTGCCAGCAGCCAAAGGACTAGGGGGATTCGCACAGATACGCAGTATTTT	CASSQRTRGIRTDTQYF
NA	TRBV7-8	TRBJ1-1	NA	TGTGCCAGCAGCCAGGGTGGTACTGAAGCTTTCTTT	CASSQGGTEAFF
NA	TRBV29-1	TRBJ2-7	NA	TGCAGCGGCGGGAGCCAGGGGTACGAGCAGTACTTC	CSGGSQGYEQYF
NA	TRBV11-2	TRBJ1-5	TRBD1	TGTGCCAGCAGCTTAGAACAGGGGGCACGGCAGCCCCAGCATTTT	CASSLEQGARQPQHF
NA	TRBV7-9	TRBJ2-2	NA	TGTGCCAGCAGCTTATCGGCCGGGGAGCTGTTTTTT	CASSLSAGELFF
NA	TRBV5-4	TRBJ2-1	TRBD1	TGTGCCAGCAGCTCGGGACAGGGGTTCTATGAGCAGTTCTTC	CASSSGQGFYEQFF
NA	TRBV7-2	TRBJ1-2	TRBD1	TGTGCCAGCAGCGGACAAACAGGGGTGGGCTATGGCTACACCTTC	CASSGQTGVGYGYTF
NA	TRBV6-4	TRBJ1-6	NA	TGTGCCAGCAGTGACTCCCTAGAGAATTCACCCCTCCACTTT	CASSDSLENSPLHF
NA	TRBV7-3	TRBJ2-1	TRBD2	TGTGCCAGCAGCTTAAATGTACTAGCGGGGTTTAATGAGCAGTTCTTC	CASSLNVLAGFNEQFF
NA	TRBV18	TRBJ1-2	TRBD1	TGTGCCAGCTCGTCGGACAGGGCTTATAACTATGGCTACACCTTC	CASSSDRAYNYGYTF
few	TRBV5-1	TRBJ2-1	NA	TGCGCCAGCAGCTTGGCGTTGAGCTCCTACAATGAGCAGTTCTTC	CASSLALSSYNEQFF
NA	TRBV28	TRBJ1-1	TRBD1	TGTGCCAGCAGTTTATATTCGGGACAGGGAGGAGCTTTCTTT	CASSLYSGQGGAFF
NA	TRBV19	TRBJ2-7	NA	TGTGCCAGTAGTAACTATTTCACCTACGAGCAGTACTTC	CASSNYFTYEQYF
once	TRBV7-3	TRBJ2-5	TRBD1	TGTGCCAGCAGCCACCGGGACAGGGAGACCCAGTACTTC	CASSHRDRETQYF